Shown below are 28 T cell receptor beta chains from a single sample sequenced in a study of beta chain features in type 1 diabetes. Study-wide findings and caveats: TCRB CDR3s were moderately but significantly shorter in Type 1 diabetes patients in all four CD4+ subsets.

These receptors have no identified antigens. Expressed TCRB transcripts got sequenced, as all isolated RNA was reverse transcribed. The protocol was immunoSEQ multiplex PCR, while the TCRdb copy is restricted to in-frame clones and leaves out a portion. The repertoire includes about 390,000 clones, around 10% of them detected once, and approximately 0.6% sits in the top ten. Sequenced sample: central memory CD4+ T cells from blood. The receptors were sampled from a young man with type 1 diabetes.

This clone turned up a few times. The rearrangement joins TRBV6-6 to TRBJ2-3; D perhaps matches TRBD2 (6 bases). Germline CDR1 MNHNY, CDR2 SVGAGI (reference sequence). V was clipped by 7 bases and J by 2 bases, with 7 bases between them. CDR3 length equals 12 residues. The CDR3 here is CASTGVTDTQYF. Written as DNA, the CDR3 is TGTGCCAGCACGGGGGTCACAGATACGCAGTATTTT.

The chain is built from TRBV18 and TRBJ2-1; D might be TRBD2 (5 bases). This CDR3 region has 13 residues. Germline V gene sequence: CDR1 KGHSH, CDR2 LQKENI. The V end lost 3 bases, the J end lost 10 bases, and 13 bases lay between the germline ends. The CDR3 spells CASSPDIRREQFF. Written as DNA, the CDR3 is TGTGCCAGCTCACCCGATATAAGGAGGGAGCAGTTCTTC.

V gene TRBV7-2 combines with J gene TRBJ2-6, with TRBD2 matching over 7 bases. The V segment lost 2 bases and the J segment 3 bases; nucleotides outside the gene matches: 7. This CDR3 has 17 amino acids. Germline values: CDR1 SGHTA, CDR2 FQGNSA. CDR3 sequence reads: CASSLSGGGYGANVLTF. The DNA for the CDR3 is TGTGCCAGCAGCTTATCGGGGGGAGGTTATGGGGCCAACGTCCTGACTTTC. Filled out from reference TRBV7-2 and TRBJ2-6, the complete variable domain reads GAGVSQSPSNKVTEKGKDVELRCDPISGHTALYWYRQSLGQGLEFLIYFQGNSAPDKSGLPSDRFSAERTGGSVSTLTIQRTQQEDSAVYLCASSLSGGGYGANVLTFGAGSRLTVL.

A few counts support this clone. The chain joins TRBV7-9 to TRBJ2-5; D perhaps matches TRBD1 (5 bases). Trimming shortened V by 5 bases and J by 2 bases, and 15 bases separated the two germline ends. Germline CDR1 reads SEHNR; CDR2 reads FQNEAQ (reference sequence). This CDR3 spans 15 amino acids. The DNA for the CDR3 is TGTGCCAGCAGCCAGGGTGGGCCAAGACAAGAGACCCAGTACTTC. Protein sequence: CASSQGGPRQETQYF.

This clone has more than one count but fewer than ten. The chain links TRBV7-2 to TRBJ2-2; D gene ambiguous. The germline V gene has CDR1 SGHTA and CDR2 FQGNSA. The CDR3 contains 14 residues. V lost 5 bases and J 4 bases, leaving 11 bases between the germline ends. CDR3 region: CASSPHPATGELFF. CDR3 in DNA: TGTGCCAGCAGCCCCCACCCGGCCACCGGGGAGCTGTTTTTT.

This clone occurred a few times. The chain combines TRBV5-1 with TRBJ2-1; D remains ambiguous. From germline, CDR1 is SGHRS and CDR2 YFSETQ. The CDR3 is made up of 12 amino acids. The V gene lost 8 bases and the J gene lost 8 bases, with 14 bases spanning the gap. As DNA, the CDR3 is TGCGCCAGTTCTTTTTCGCGCGATGAGCAGTTCTTC. This translates into CASSFSRDEQFF.

In this sample, this clone turned up many times. The chain uses TRBV18 and TRBJ2-7; possible D gene TRBD2, 6 bases. Germline assignment: CDR1 KGHSH and CDR2 LQKENI. CDR3 length: 13 amino acids. The V gene lost 3 bases and the J gene lost 4 bases, with 10 bases spanning the gap. DNA for the CDR3: TGTGCCAGCTCACCCTCGGGACTTTACGAGCAGTACTTC. Protein product: CASSPSGLYEQYF.

This clone was seen only a few times. The V call is TRBV10-3, the J call TRBJ2-7, with D possibly matching TRBD2 (6 bases). In germline, CDR1 is ENHRY, CDR2 SYGVKD. CDR3 size: 14 residues. V lost 6 bases and J lost 0, with 12 bases in between. CDR3 in amino acids: CAIRGDLSSYEQYF. The CDR3 DNA follows: TGTGCCATCAGGGGGGACTTGAGCTCCTACGAGCAGTACTTC.

The V call is TRBV28, the J call TRBJ2-1, with 10 bases lining up with TRBD2. This CDR3 is 19 amino acids long. Losses at the gene ends were 6 bases for V and 5 bases for J; bases not matched to a gene: 19. Germline CDR1 is MDHEN and CDR2 is SYDVKM. The CDR3 DNA follows: TGTGCCAGCAGCATCGGCGGGGGATGGGCTAGCGGGAGCCACAATGAGCAGTTCTTC. Amino acids: CASSIGGGWASGSHNEQFF.

This clone came up many times. The chain has TRBV5-6 and TRBJ1-1, with 11 bases identical to TRBD1. This CDR3 is built from 13 residues. The ends lost 3 bases at V and 7 bases at J; junction bases unmatched: 2. Germline V gene data show CDR1 as SGHDT and CDR2 as YYEEEE. The CDR3 nucleotides read TGTGCCAGCAGCTGGGACAGGGGGAATGAAGCTTTCTTT. It specifies CASSWDRGNEAFF.

The sample holds many counts of this clone. CDR3 coding DNA: TGTGCCAGCAGCTCAGTTAGCACCATATATTTT. Its protein product is CASSSVSTIYF. V is TRBV28 and J is TRBJ1-3; D is unclear. The CDR3 extends over 11 amino acids. With 6 bases removed from V and 9 bases from J, the gap between germline ends came to 9 bases. Germline CDR1 is MDHEN and CDR2 is SYDVKM.

On this clone: Other DNA sequences in the same sample also yield this CDR3. The chain carries TRBV5-1 and TRBJ1-2; unclear D gene. Germline CDR1 reads SGHRS; CDR2 reads YFSETQ. V was shortened by 2 bases and J by 0 bases, with 8 bases between the two germline ends. The CDR3 has 14 amino acids. The CDR3 DNA is TGCGCCAGCAGCTTCGGCGGGACTAACTATGGCTACACCTTC. Amino acid sequence: CASSFGGTNYGYTF.

The rearrangement links TRBV4-1 to TRBJ2-7; 7 bases match TRBD1. Germline loops: CDR1 MGHRA, CDR2 YSYEKL. The CDR3 is 16 residues long. Unmatched junction bases numbered 12, after V lost 4 bases and J lost 3 bases. The DNA of the CDR3 is TGCGCCAGCAGCCTGTCGTGGTTACAGGGGAACTACGAGCAGTACTTC. Translating it yields CASSLSWLQGNYEQYF.

In this sample, this clone turned up a few times. The chain combines TRBV5-1 with TRBJ2-1, with 14 nucleotides matching TRBD2. Germline CDR1 is SGHRS and CDR2 is YFSETQ. The CDR3 consists of 16 residues. The trim removed 4 bases at V and 8 bases at J, leaving 8 bases unmatched. CDR3 loop: CASSPTATSGRDEQFF. The CDR3, as DNA: TGCGCCAGCAGCCCTACCGCGACTAGCGGGAGGGATGAGCAGTTCTTC.

This clone was counted at least ten times. This chain uses TRBV7-9 with TRBJ2-7, with 14 bases matching TRBD2. With 5 bases clipped from V and 8 bases from J, the junction kept 8 bases outside the gene matches. Germline-derived CDR1 and CDR2 are SEHNR and FQNEAQ (reference sequence). This CDR3 has 15 amino acids. This CDR3 reads CASSRGTSGRVKQYF. The CDR3 DNA follows: TGTGCCAGCAGCCGCGGGACTAGCGGGAGAGTAAAGCAGTACTTC.

This clone was counted a few times. The rearrangement links TRBV10-3 to TRBJ2-7, with 12 positions matching TRBD1. V was pared by 4 bases and J by 4 bases, with 8 bases of the junction left unmatched. The CDR3 is 16 residues long. Per the germline V gene, CDR1 is ENHRY and CDR2 is SYGVKD. The CDR3 region has the DNA TGTGCCATCAGTGGCCGGGGACAGGGGGCCACATACGAGCAGTACTTC. Residues: CAISGRGQGATYEQYF.

The chain joins TRBV19 to TRBJ2-1; 10 positions agree with TRBD2. The germline gives CDR1 LNHDA, CDR2 SQIVND (reference sequence). After removal of 5 bases from V and 5 bases from J, the junction contained 6 bases not matched to a gene. The CDR3 extends over 15 amino acids. The CDR3 sequence: CASSSGLAPNNEQFF. The CDR3 nucleotides read TGTGCCAGTAGTTCGGGACTAGCGCCTAACAATGAGCAGTTCTTC.

The chain joins TRBV30 to TRBJ2-3, with a weak D call TRBD2 (5 bases). The CDR3 is 12 amino acids. Trimming left V 3 bases short and J 8 bases short, with 12 bases between. Germline V lookup: CDR1 GTSNPN, CDR2 SVGIG (reference sequence). The DNA for the CDR3 is TGTGCCTGGAGGGGGAGTTTAGGTACGCAGTATTTT. Translated: CAWRGSLGTQYF.

This clone was seen more than once but under ten times. The chain is built from TRBV6-6 and TRBJ2-3; D unclear. From germline, CDR1 is MNHNY and CDR2 SVGAGI (reference sequence). The V and J ends lost 4 bases and 8 bases respectively, with 13 bases between them. The CDR3 has 13 amino acids. CDR3 in amino acids: CASSSGLLATQYF. For the CDR3, the DNA is TGTGCCAGCAGTTCCGGCCTTTTAGCTACGCAGTATTTT.

This clone was seen more than once but under ten times. The V gene is TRBV28, the J gene TRBJ2-1; 9 bases align to TRBD2. The CDR3 length is 14 residues. V gave up 7 bases and J gave up 5 bases; unmatched junction bases: 6. Germline CDR1 is MDHEN and CDR2 is SYDVKM. The CDR3 region has the DNA TGTGCCAGCAAGTTAGCGGGGGATGACAATGAGCAGTTCTTC. Its translation: CASKLAGDDNEQFF.

This chain joins TRBV7-8 and TRBJ2-7, with 7 bases aligning to TRBD2. The length of the CDR3 is 15 residues. The germline CDR1 and CDR2 sequences are SGHVS and FQNEAQ. Trimming cost V 5 bases and J 3 bases; bases outside gene matches: 10. The CDR3 loop reads CASSALLAVDYEQYF. The CDR3, as DNA: TGTGCCAGCAGCGCACTTCTAGCGGTCGACTACGAGCAGTACTTC. The entire variable domain, with the rest obtained from reference TRBV7-8 and TRBJ2-7, is as follows: GAGVSQSPRYKVAKRGQDVALRCDPISGHVSLFWYQQALGQGPEFLTYFQNEAQLDKSGLPSDRFFAERPEGSVSTLKIQRTQQEDSAVYLCASSALLAVDYEQYFGPGTRLTVT.

The chain recombines TRBV10-3 with TRBJ1-2; 12 nucleotides align to TRBD1. The CDR3 runs 16 residues. V was clipped by 7 bases and J by 4 bases; unmatched bases: 10. Germline V CDR1 and CDR2: ENHRY, SYGVKD. The CDR3 loop reads CAINPGQGASGYGYTF. The CDR3 DNA reads TGTGCCATCAATCCGGGACAGGGGGCAAGCGGCTATGGCTACACCTTC.

A few counts support this clone. The chain is built from TRBV11-1 and TRBJ1-5, with D unresolved. V was clipped by 5 bases and J by 3 bases, with 8 bases between them. This CDR3 has 13 amino acids. The germline V gene encodes CDR1 SGHAT and CDR2 FQDESV (reference sequence). For the CDR3, the DNA is TGTGCCAGCAGCGGCACCGACAATCAGCCCCAGCATTTT. Translated, it gives CASSGTDNQPQHF.

This clone showed up just once. The V and J genes are TRBV9 and TRBJ2-5; D unresolved. The DNA end is a closer match to TRBJ2-7, so the J assignment may be wrong. CDR1 and CDR2 from the germline V gene are SGDLS and YYNGEE. The CDR3 extends over 19 amino acids. This CDR3 reads CASSPRPTAPNGSSYEQYF. CDR3 in DNA: TGTGCCAGCAGCCCACGACCGACCGCTCCCAATGGAAGCTCCTACGAGCAGTACTTC.

The CDR3 protein is CASSPGGGLANTGELFF. CDR3 in DNA: TGTGCCAGCAGCCCGGGTGGGGGACTAGCGAACACCGGGGAGCTGTTTTTT. The chain joins TRBV5-4 to TRBJ2-2; 8 bases fit TRBD2. Germline CDR1 SGHNT, CDR2 YYREEE (reference sequence). Trimming at V came to 4 bases and at J to 0 bases, leaving 8 bases not matched to a gene. The CDR3 length is 17 residues.

This clone showed up just a few times. The CDR3 sequence: CSVESGYWTTDYGYTF. DNA of the CDR3: TGCAGCGTTGAATCCGGGTATTGGACGACAGACTATGGCTACACCTTC. V gene TRBV29-1 combines with J gene TRBJ1-2; TRBD1 might be the D (5 bases). The CDR3 is made up of 16 amino acids. V was pared by 2 bases and J by 3 bases, with 19 bases between. Per germline, CDR1 SQVTM and CDR2 ANQGSEA.

This clone was observed a few times. The V and J genes are TRBV9 and TRBJ2-1; TRBD2 matches 7 bases. CDR1 and CDR2 (germline): SGDLS, YYNGEE. The CDR3 has 15 amino acids. Germline trimming cut 0 bases from V and 0 bases from J; bases unmatched to any gene: 0. The CDR3 protein is CASSVGDYSYNEQFF. CDR3 bases: TGTGCCAGCAGCGTAGGGGACTACTCCTACAATGAGCAGTTCTTC.

This clone has a handful of counts. Written as DNA, the CDR3 is TGTGCCAGCAGCTTCCGAACCGGGGAGCTGTTTTTT. The encoded protein is CASSFRTGELFF. This chain connects TRBV9 to TRBJ2-2; D remains unclear. This CDR3 has 12 residues. Trimming removed 4 bases from V and 5 bases from J, with 6 bases in between. CDR1 is SGDLS and CDR2 is YYNGEE in the germline V gene.